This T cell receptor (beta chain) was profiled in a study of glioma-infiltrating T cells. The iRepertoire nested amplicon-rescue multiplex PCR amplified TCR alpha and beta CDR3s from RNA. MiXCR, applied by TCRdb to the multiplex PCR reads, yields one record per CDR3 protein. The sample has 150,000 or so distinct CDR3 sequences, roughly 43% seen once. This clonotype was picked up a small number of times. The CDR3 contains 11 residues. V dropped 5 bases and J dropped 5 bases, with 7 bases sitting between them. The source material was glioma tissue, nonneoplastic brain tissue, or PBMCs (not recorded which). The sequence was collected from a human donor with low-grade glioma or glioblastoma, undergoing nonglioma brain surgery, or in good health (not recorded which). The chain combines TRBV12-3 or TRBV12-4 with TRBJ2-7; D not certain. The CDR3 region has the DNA TGTGCCAGCAGTCAATATGACGAGCAGTACTTC. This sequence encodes CASSQYDEQYF.